This T cell receptor beta chain was observed in a study of cytomegalovirus exposure and HLA in healthy donors. Findings and caveats of the study: Most likely, a cluster of highly shared sequence variants arose as a sequencing artifact. A later analysis associated around 17,000 TCR beta sequences with HLA alleles at a 0.05 false discovery rate. It was 150 or so TCR beta chains that were listed as cytomegalovirus-associated.

As to this clone: Its specificity is not known.

A multiplex PCR was run with 60 Vbeta primers and 13 Jbeta primers. Some clones are missing from TCRdb's copy, which holds only in-frame ones; the method was immunoSEQ multiplex PCR. The sample records under 120,000 clones, around 60% being singletons. CDR1 is MGHRA and CDR2 is YSYEKL in the germline V gene. This CDR3 has 13 residues. Trimming removed 2 bases from V and 7 bases from J, with 6 bases in between. The gene calls are TRBV4-1 and TRBJ1-6; D ambiguous. This TCR was recovered from a man aged 25-40 years in good health and CMV-seropositive. The specimen sequenced was PBMCs. The CDR3 loop reads CASSQRRNSPLHF. The DNA for the CDR3 is TGCGCCAGCAGCCAAAGGAGAAATTCACCCCTCCACTTT.